This T cell receptor beta chain was identified in a study of cytomegalovirus exposure and HLA in healthy donors. In this sample, this clone turned up a few times. Its antigen is not known. Study-wide findings and caveats: Donors were assumed by presence/absence analyses to have roughly uniform sequencing depth.

Primers: 60 Vbeta forward and 13 Jbeta reverse. Using immunoSEQ multiplex PCR, the repertoire was profiled, and TCRdb retains in-frame clones only, with some absent. This table holds more than 110,000 clones, approximately 79% found once. CDR1 is MNHEY and CDR2 is SVGAGI in the germline V gene. With 6 bases clipped from V and 4 bases from J, the junction kept 9 bases outside the gene matches. This CDR3 has 15 residues. This TCR was sampled from a man younger than 30 in good health and CMV-seronegative. This chain uses TRBV6-5 with TRBJ1-3; TRBD1 matches at 7 bases. The sequenced sample was PBMCs. The CDR3 spells CASSRTTGIGNTIYF. CDR3 sequence (DNA): TGTGCCAGCAGCCGTACGACAGGGATCGGAAACACCATATATTTT.